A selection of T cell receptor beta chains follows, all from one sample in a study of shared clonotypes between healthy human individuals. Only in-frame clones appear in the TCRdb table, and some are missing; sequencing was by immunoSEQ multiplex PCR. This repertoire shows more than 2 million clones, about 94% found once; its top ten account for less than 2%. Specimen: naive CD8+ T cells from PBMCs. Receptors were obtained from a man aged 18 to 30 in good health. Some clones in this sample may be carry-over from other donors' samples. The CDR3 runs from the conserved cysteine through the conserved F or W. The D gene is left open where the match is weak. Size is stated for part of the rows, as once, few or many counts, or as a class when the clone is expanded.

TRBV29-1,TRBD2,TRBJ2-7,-,TGCAGCGCAGGGACTAGCACCTACGAGCAGTACTTC,CSAGTSTYEQYF
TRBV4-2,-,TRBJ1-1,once,TGTGCCAGCAGCCAAGTGGATCGCCCCGAGGGCACTGAAGCTTTCTTT,CASSQVDRPEGTEAFF
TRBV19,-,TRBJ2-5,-,TGTGCCAGTAGTCCCCGCCCGGCGGGGGAGACCCAGTACTTC,CASSPRPAGETQYF
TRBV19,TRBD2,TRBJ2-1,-,TGTGCCAGTAGTTTACTAGCGGGAGGGAATGAGCAGTTCTTC,CASSLLAGGNEQFF
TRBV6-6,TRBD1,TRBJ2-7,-,TGTGCCAGCAGTTCACAGGGGAGCGAGCAGTACTTC,CASSSQGSEQYF
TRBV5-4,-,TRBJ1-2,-,TGTGCCAGCAGCCAGGACAGAACCTTCTATGGCTACACCTTC,CASSQDRTFYGYTF
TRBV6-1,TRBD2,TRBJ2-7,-,TGTGCCAGCAGTGCCCCCGGGACTAGCGGGAGGGCTATCTACGAGCAGTACTTC,CASSAPGTSGRAIYEQYF
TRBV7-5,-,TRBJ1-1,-,TGTGTCAGAAGCTTCCTTAGACTGAAATCGACAGGGGGCGCGTGGACTGAAGCTTTCTTT,CVRSFLRLKSTGGAWTEAFF
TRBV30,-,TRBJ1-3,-,TGTGCCTGGAGTGTAAGATTGGACCTCTCTGGAAACACCATATATTTT,CAWSVRLDLSGNTIYF
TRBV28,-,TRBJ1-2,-,TGTGCCAGCAGTTTAAATGCAGGGCCGTATGGCTACACCTTC,CASSLNAGPYGYTF
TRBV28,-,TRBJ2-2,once,TGTGCCAGCAGTTTGTACGAAATAGCGGACGCGACCGGGGAGCTGTTTTTT,CASSLYEIADATGELFF
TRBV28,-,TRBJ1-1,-,TGTGCCAGCAGCTCAAGTTCGCCGGGCACTGAAGCTTTCTTT,CASSSSSPGTEAFF
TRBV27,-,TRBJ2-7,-,TGTGCCAGCAGTCCCCGTAGTGAGAATCCCTACGAGCAGTACTTC,CASSPRSENPYEQYF
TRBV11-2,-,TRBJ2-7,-,TGTGCCAGCAGCCAGAGCTTGGACTACGAGCAGTACTTC,CASSQSLDYEQYF
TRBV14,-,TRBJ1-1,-,TGTGCCAGCAGCCAATTTTTAAAACAGGAGAACACTGAAGCTTTCTTT,CASSQFLKQENTEAFF
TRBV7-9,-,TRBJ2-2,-,TGTGCCAGCAGCGTGAGGTATTCTGACACCGGGGAGCTGTTTTTT,CASSVRYSDTGELFF
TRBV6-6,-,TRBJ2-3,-,TGTGCCAGCAAGGACTACACAGATACGCAGTATTTT,CASKDYTDTQYF
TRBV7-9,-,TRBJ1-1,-,TGTGCCAGCAGCCTGGGATTGGGACTGCTCACTGAAGCTTTCTTT,CASSLGLGLLTEAFF
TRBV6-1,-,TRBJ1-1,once,TGTGCCAGCAGTGGGTACGGGGGGACTGAAGCTTTCTTT,CASSGYGGTEAFF
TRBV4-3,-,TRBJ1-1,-,TGCGCCAGCAGCCCAAGAATGGGGATGATTGCTGAAGCTTTCTTT,CASSPRMGMIAEAFF
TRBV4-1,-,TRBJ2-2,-,TGCGCCAGCAGCCAAGACAGAACAGGGGAGCTGTTTTTT,CASSQDRTGELFF
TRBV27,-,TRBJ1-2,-,TGTGCCAGCAGTTTAGGAGTCACCTATGGCTACACCTTC,CASSLGVTYGYTF